This paragraph covers one T cell receptor (beta chain) sequence. The target antigen is unknown. The sample comes from a study of persistence of HIV-infected CD4 T cells. Study details: CD4+ T cells responding to CMV or HIV-1 Gag were isolated. Suppressive ART had lasted a median of roughly eight years.

Germline V gives CDR1 WSHSY, CDR2 SAAADI. This CDR3 spans 12 amino acids. Trimming removed 4 bases at V and 4 bases at J, with 7 bases between. Sequencing used immunoSEQ version 4 in survey mode. TCRdb keeps only in-frame clones here, not all; method: immunoSEQ multiplex PCR. The data show about 36,000 clones, about 85% seen once. Overlapping HIV-1 Gag 15-mer peptides at approximately 0.91 ug per peptide per mL were used. CD40L/CD69 double-negative CD45RO-high memory CD4+ T cells were collected. CD4+ T cell counts exceeded 400 cells/uL; CMV serology was positive. This clonotype originated in an adult with HIV. The donor label of this sample is uncertain. The sequenced sample was cultured CD4+ T cells from PBMCs, obtained from a patient who received antiretroviral therapy. The chain uses TRBV10-2 and TRBJ1-2; perhaps TRBD1 as D (5 bases). CDR3 in amino acids: CASSGGGYGYTF. CDR3 coding DNA: TGCGCCAGCAGTGGCGGGGGCTATGGCTACACCTTC.